One sample yielded the 21 T cell receptor beta chains listed below, sequenced in a study of cytomegalovirus exposure and HLA in healthy donors. In the PCR, 60 Vbeta and 13 Jbeta primers were used. The assay was immunoSEQ multiplex PCR, and TCRdb's table has in-frame clones only and misses some. This sample has about 160,000 clones, with around 84% found just once. Specimen: PBMCs. The receptors come from a man in his forties or fifties in good health and CMV-seropositive.

The chain links TRBV5-1 to TRBJ2-5; 7 bases match TRBD2. With the DNA end fitting TRBJ2-7 better, the J assignment may be wrong. The CDR3 runs to 15 residues. CDR1 is SGHRS, CDR2 YFSETQ, per germline. The CDR3, as DNA: TGCGCCAGCAGTCTGGGGGAGGGGAGCTCCTACGAGCAGTACTTC. Translated, it gives CASSLGEGSSYEQYF.

The chain recombines TRBV6-6 with TRBJ2-7; a possible D gene is TRBD2 (7 bases). Germline values: CDR1 MNHNY, CDR2 SVGAGI (reference sequence). This CDR3 spans 14 amino acids. This CDR3 reads CAGSSGGRESEQYV. CDR3 DNA sequence: TGTGCCGGCAGTTCTGGGGGGCGGGAGAGCGAGCAGTACGTC.

The chain is built from TRBV6-5 and TRBJ1-6, with D possibly being TRBD1 (5 bases). V was pared by 5 bases and J by 11 bases, with 16 bases between. Germline V gene data show CDR1 as MNHEY and CDR2 as SVGAGI. The CDR3 contains 14 residues. CDR3 nucleotide sequence: TGTGCCAGCAGTCTACAGGTTGGGATCACACCCCTCCACTTT. Amino acid sequence: CASSLQVGITPLHF.

The chain combines TRBV19 with TRBJ1-6; 8 nucleotides match TRBD1. Germline trimming cut 4 bases from V and 6 bases from J; bases unmatched to any gene: 2. The CDR3 is 14 residues long. Germline V gene data show CDR1 as LNHDA and CDR2 as SQIVND (reference sequence). CDR3 DNA: TGTGCCAGTAGTACAACAGGGGGTAATTCACCCCTCCACTTT. It specifies CASSTTGGNSPLHF.

This clone was observed a few times. This chain joins TRBV9 and TRBJ1-1; D is perhaps TRBD1 (5 bases). Deletions cut 0 bases from V and 8 bases from J, with 17 bases between. The length of the CDR3 is 15 residues. Germline CDR1 is SGDLS and CDR2 is YYNGEE. This CDR3 reads CASSVAAQWGVEAFF. The CDR3 nucleotides are TGTGCCAGCAGCGTAGCTGCCCAGTGGGGGGTGGAAGCTTTCTTT.

The V gene is TRBV5-1, the J gene TRBJ2-3, with 8 bases fitting TRBD2. The CDR3 runs 16 residues. Germline V gives CDR1 SGHRS, CDR2 YFSETQ. The V gene end was trimmed by 0 bases and the J gene end by 0 bases; junction bases not matched to a gene: 3. The DNA for the CDR3 is TGCGCCAGCAGCTTGGTTAGCGGGACTAGCACAGATACGCAGTATTTT. This sequence encodes CASSLVSGTSTDTQYF.

The chain combines TRBV18 with TRBJ2-3; TRBD2 aligns across 9 bases. The CDR3 totals 15 residues. Trimming cost V 4 bases and J 4 bases; bases outside gene matches: 6. Germline values: CDR1 KGHSH, CDR2 LQKENI. The CDR3 bases are TGTGCCAGCTCACTAGCGGGAGTAATCCCAGATACGCAGTATTTT. Residues: CASSLAGVIPDTQYF.

A few counts support this clone. The CDR3 sequence: CASARNRAAEAFF. CDR3 nucleotide sequence: TGTGCCAGCGCAAGAAACAGGGCCGCTGAAGCTTTCTTT. V gene TRBV6-5 combines with J gene TRBJ1-1; TRBD1 is a possible D gene (6 bases). Germline V gene sequence: CDR1 MNHEY, CDR2 SVGAGI. The CDR3 runs to 13 residues. Trimming left V 8 bases short and J 6 bases short, with 16 bases between.

V usage is TRBV6-5 and J usage is TRBJ1-1; 9 bases line up with TRBD1. With V trimmed by 9 bases and J by 4 bases, 12 bases remained unmatched. This CDR3 has 15 residues. The germline V gene encodes CDR1 MNHEY and CDR2 SVGAGI. The DNA of the CDR3 is TGTGCCAGTAGGAGGGACAGGGTTCCGTTCACTGAAGCTTTCTTT. It codes for CASRRDRVPFTEAFF.

The chain combines TRBV9 with TRBJ1-3; TRBD1 is a possible D gene (6 bases). CDR1 is SGDLS and CDR2 is YYNGEE in the germline V gene. CDR3 size: 17 residues. Trimming removed 3 bases at V and 5 bases at J, with 21 bases between. This CDR3 is CASSAGDKSGHRNTIYF. The CDR3 DNA is TGTGCCAGCAGCGCCGGGGACAAATCCGGACATCGAAACACCATATATTTT.

This clone has more than one count but fewer than ten. The chain employs TRBV19 and TRBJ1-2; D unclear. This CDR3 region has 11 residues. CDR1 LNHDA and CDR2 SQIVND come from the germline V gene (reference sequence). V was cut by 1 base and J by 11 bases, with 8 bases left in between. The CDR3 region has the DNA TGTGCCAGTAGTATAGGAGTCCTATACACCTTC. Its translation is CASSIGVLYTF.

The chain has TRBV5-1 and TRBJ2-4; D possibly corresponds to TRBD1 (6 bases). The CDR3 is 15 amino acids. V lost 0 bases, J lost 6 bases, and 13 bases lay in between. Germline V lookup: CDR1 SGHRS, CDR2 YFSETQ. The CDR3 nucleotides read TGCGCCAGCAGCTTGGATGCAGGGGCGGCAAACATTCAGTACTTC. Translating it yields CASSLDAGAANIQYF.

V and J are TRBV6-5 and TRBJ2-2; 10 bases line up with TRBD1. CDR3 length: 15 amino acids. Germline trimming cut 10 bases from V and 4 bases from J; bases unmatched to any gene: 9. Germline V gene lookup returns CDR1 MNHEY and CDR2 SVGAGI. In DNA form, the CDR3 reads TGTGCCATCGCTCGGGACAGGGGCGGCACCGGGGAGCTGTTTTTT. Translating it yields CAIARDRGGTGELFF.

This clone showed up just once. The sample holds other DNA sequences that translate to the same CDR3. V is TRBV27 and J is TRBJ1-5; possibly TRBD1 for D (6 bases). This CDR3 comprises 13 residues. CDR1 MNHEY and CDR2 SMNVEV come from the germline V gene (reference sequence). Trimming stripped 6 bases from V and 2 bases from J, with 8 bases between. This CDR3 reads CASSYRGNQPQHF. CDR3 coding DNA: TGTGCCAGCAGCTACAGGGGCAATCAGCCCCAGCATTTT.

This clone occurred once. This rearrangement joins TRBV9 to TRBJ1-2, with TRBD1 as a possible D gene (6 bases). The CDR3 runs 14 residues. Trimming cost V 4 bases and J 6 bases, with 16 bases left between them. Germline lookup yields CDR1 SGDLS and CDR2 YYNGEE. CDR3 protein: CASSTQNRVDGYTF. The CDR3 DNA reads TGTGCCAGCAGCACACAAAACAGGGTAGATGGCTACACCTTC.

This sequence joins TRBV11-2 and TRBJ2-1; TRBD2 aligns across 9 bases. The V and J ends lost 6 bases and 4 bases, in that order; junction bases with no gene match: 7. The CDR3 covers 15 residues. Germline lookup yields CDR1 SGHAT and CDR2 FQNNGV. The CDR3 reads CASRDGLALYNEQFF. CDR3 nucleotide sequence: TGTGCCAGCAGAGATGGACTAGCGCTTTACAATGAGCAGTTCTTC.

This clone was detected once. The gene calls are TRBV27 and TRBJ1-2; 7 nucleotides agree with TRBD1. Per the germline V gene, CDR1 is MNHEY and CDR2 is SMNVEV (reference sequence). The CDR3 totals 16 residues. With V trimmed by 2 bases and J by 4 bases, 10 bases remained unmatched. As DNA, the CDR3 is TGTGCCAGCAGTTTAGGGGCGGCAGGGGGTCCCTATGGCTACACCTTC. As protein: CASSLGAAGGPYGYTF.

This rearrangement joins TRBV7-3 to TRBJ2-1; D is unresolved. This CDR3 has 14 residues. Trimming removed 1 base at V and 8 bases at J, with 12 bases between. The V gene's germline CDR1 is SGHTA and CDR2 FQGTGA. DNA for the CDR3: TGTGCCAGCAGCTTAAGTCTCAGGAAGGATGAGCAGTTCTTC. This gives the protein CASSLSLRKDEQFF. Based on the CDR3 plus reference TRBV7-3 and TRBJ2-1, the full variable domain is GAGVSQTPSNKVTEKGKYVELRCDPISGHTALYWYRQSLGQGPEFLIYFQGTGAADDSGLPNDRFFAVRPEGSVSTLKIQRTERGDSAVYLCASSLSLRKDEQFFGPGTRLTVL.

In regard to this clone: Different DNA sequences within this sample yield the same CDR3. The V and J genes are TRBV18 and TRBJ2-3; 9 nucleotides match TRBD2. Germline V gives CDR1 KGHSH, CDR2 LQKENI. The CDR3 is 14 amino acids. V shed 5 bases, J shed 0 bases, and the junction held 0 bases outside the gene matches. CDR3 loop: CASSTSGSTDTQYF. The CDR3 DNA is TGTGCCAGCTCAACTAGCGGGAGCACAGATACGCAGTATTTT.

The chain uses TRBV20-1 and TRBJ1-1, with 7 bases identical to TRBD1. The length of the CDR3 is 11 residues. CDR1 DFQATT and CDR2 SNEGSKA come from the germline V gene (reference sequence). The V gene end was trimmed by 0 bases and the J gene end by 14 bases; junction bases not matched to a gene: 6. CDR3: CSARDPGGEFF. The CDR3 nucleotides are TGCAGTGCTAGAGACCCAGGGGGTGAGTTCTTT.

The chain combines TRBV5-4 with TRBJ2-2, with 9 bases aligning to TRBD2. Trimming took 4 bases from V and 1 from J; bases not matched to a gene: 11. The V gene's germline CDR1 is SGHNT and CDR2 YYREEE (reference sequence). The CDR3 is 18 residues long. The CDR3 sequence: CASSQLGLAKMNTGELFF. The CDR3, as DNA: TGTGCCAGCAGCCAATTGGGACTAGCTAAAATGAACACCGGGGAGCTGTTTTTT.